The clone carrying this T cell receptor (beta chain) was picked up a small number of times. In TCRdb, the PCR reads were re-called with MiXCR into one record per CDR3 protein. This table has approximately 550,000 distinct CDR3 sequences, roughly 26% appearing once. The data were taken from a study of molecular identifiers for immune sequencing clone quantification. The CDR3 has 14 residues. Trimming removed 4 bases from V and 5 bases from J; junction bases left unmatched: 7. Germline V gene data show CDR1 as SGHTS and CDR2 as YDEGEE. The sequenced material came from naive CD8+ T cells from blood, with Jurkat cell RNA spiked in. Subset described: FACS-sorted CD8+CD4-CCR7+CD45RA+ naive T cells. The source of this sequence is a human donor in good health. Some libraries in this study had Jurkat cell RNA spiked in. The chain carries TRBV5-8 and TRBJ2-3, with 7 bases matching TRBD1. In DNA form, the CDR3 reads TGTGCCAGCAGCCCAGACAGGGAACTAGATACGCAGTATTTT. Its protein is CASSPDRELDTQYF.